This TCR beta chain was sequenced during a study of Ad26.COV2.S vaccination and SARS-CoV-2 variants. About the study: Donor participated within the Ad26.COV2.S arm of the COV1001 trial.

The sample's treatment: some 20 received Ad26.COV2.S at low or high dose, single or two shots; several received placebo; per-sample allocation not given. Following the first vaccine or placebo injection, samples were taken on day 63. The vaccine delivered Wuhan-strain SARS-CoV-2 spike through an Ad26 vector. Trimming took 0 bases from V and 0 from J, leaving 3 bases between them. In germline, CDR1 is LGHDT, CDR2 YNNKEL (reference sequence). This CDR3 comprises 14 residues. The study, taken as a whole, reports: From the TCR breadth and depth analyses, total T cell responses may have been underestimated.

Sequenced by immunoSEQ multiplex PCR; TCRdb stores in-frame clones only, minus some. The table includes about 420,000 clones, over 75% detected once. About this clone itself: What it binds is not known.

This clonotype was sampled from a person aged 18-60 years who received the Ad26.COV2.S COVID-19 vaccine or a placebo. The sample was peripheral blood, taken in a trial of Ad26.COV2.S vaccine versus placebo. The rearrangement links TRBV3-1 (or the pseudogene TRBV3-2) to TRBJ2-1; D unresolved. The CDR3 here is CASSQDNSYNEQFF. In DNA form, the CDR3 reads TGTGCCAGCAGCCAAGACAACTCCTACAATGAGCAGTTCTTC.